The 32 T cell receptor beta chains below were found in one sample sequenced in a study of human T cells and chemical hapten exposure. TCRdb fed the RACE reads into MiXCR, producing one record per CDR3 protein. The data contain roughly 100,000 distinct CDR3 sequences, less than 45% of them singletons. Regarding time point: patch test 3, about 24 weeks after DPC sensitization. Treatment noted: therapeutic diphenylcyclopropenone sensitization with weekly scalp DPC. The sample here was whole blood, taken in connection with sensitization to the hapten diphenylcyclopropenone (DPC). The source is a man aged 35 to 55 with alopecia areata. Some clones in this sample may be carry-over from other donors' samples.

This clonotype was detected a few times. J is TRBJ1-5 and V is TRBV18; 8 nucleotides agree with TRBD1. Germline CDR1 reads KGHSH; CDR2 reads LQKENI. Trimming at V came to 1 base and at J to 2 bases, leaving 7 bases not matched to a gene. The CDR3 loop spans 17 amino acids. The CDR3 DNA is TGTGCCAGCTCACCACTCCCCCACAGGGGGGGCAATCAGCCCCAGCATTTT. Its translation is CASSPLPHRGGNQPQHF. Using reference TRBV18 and TRBJ1-5 for the parts outside the CDR3, the full variable domain is NAGVMQNPRHLVRRRGQEARLRCSPMKGHSHVYWYRQLPEEGLKFMVYLQKENIIDESGMPKERFSAEFPKEGPSILRIQQVVRGDSAAYFCASSPLPHRGGNQPQHFGDGTRLSIL.

This clonotype showed up just a few times. This chain connects TRBV4-3 to TRBJ2-3; a possible D gene is TRBD2 (5 bases). This CDR3 comprises 14 residues. Trimming shortened V by 1 base and J by 6 bases, and 11 bases separated the two germline ends. Germline CDR1 and CDR2: LGHNA and YSLEER. CDR3 loop: CASSQGTGPDTQYF. As DNA, the CDR3 is TGCGCCAGCAGCCAAGGGACTGGTCCCGATACGCAGTATTTT.

This clonotype was seen a handful of times. The chain is built from TRBV29-1 and TRBJ2-2; D is ambiguous. With 6 bases removed from V and 0 bases from J, the gap between germline ends came to 11 bases. The CDR3 extends over 14 amino acids. Germline V gives CDR1 SQVTM, CDR2 ANQGSEA. The CDR3 spells CSVMGPANTGELFF. The CDR3 DNA follows: TGCAGCGTGATGGGCCCTGCGAACACCGGGGAGCTGTTTTTT.

This clonotype occurred a few times. The chain has TRBV6-5 and TRBJ2-1; 8 nucleotides agree with TRBD1. The CDR3 has 17 residues. Germline-derived CDR1 and CDR2 are MNHEY and SVGAGI. V lost 0 bases to trimming and J lost 10 bases; unmatched junction nucleotides: 14. CDR3 amino acids: CASSYSAGQGFGYEQFF. DNA of the CDR3: TGTGCCAGCAGTTACTCAGCCGGACAGGGATTTGGGTACGAGCAGTTCTTC.

The chain combines TRBV10-3 with TRBJ2-5; possibly TRBD1 for D (6 bases). V was trimmed by 3 bases and J by 4 bases, leaving 12 bases between them. The germline V gene has CDR1 ENHRY and CDR2 SYGVKD. The length of the CDR3 is 14 residues. The CDR3, as DNA: TGTGCCATCAGTGACAGGGGTCAGCGAGAGACCCAGTACTTC. Its protein is CAISDRGQRETQYF.

This chain links TRBV25-1 with TRBJ1-6; TRBD1 matches at 10 bases. V gave up 3 bases and J gave up 12 bases; unmatched junction bases: 8. The germline CDR1 and CDR2 sequences are MGHDK and SYGVNS. The CDR3 loop spans 15 amino acids. The CDR3 here is CASSDTPGQGKPLHF. As DNA, the CDR3 is TGTGCCAGCAGTGACACCCCGGGACAGGGGAAACCCCTCCACTTT.

Regarding this clonotype: One end of the junction does not line up with germline, which may come from a read error. The chain carries TRBV28 and TRBJ2-7, with D unclear. The CDR3 loop spans 15 amino acids. In germline, CDR1 is MDHEN, CDR2 SYDVKM. The CDR3 DNA sequence: TGTGCCAGCAGTGTATGGACCGAGTTTCCCTACGAGCAGTACTTC. Its protein is CASSVWTEFPYEQYF.

The J gene is TRBJ2-6, the V gene TRBV12-3 or TRBV12-4; the match to TRBD1 covers 7 bases. This CDR3 is 15 amino acids long. With V trimmed by 5 bases and J by 2 bases, 3 bases remained unmatched. CDR3 region: CASSLTGAGANVLTF. The CDR3 DNA reads as TGTGCCAGCAGTCTTACAGGGGCTGGGGCCAACGTCCTGACTTTC.

The chain uses TRBV7-6 and TRBJ1-5, with 8 bases matching TRBD1. Germline assignment: CDR1 SGHVS and CDR2 FNYEAQ. The CDR3 has 15 amino acids. J was trimmed by 3 bases and V by 5 bases; bases with no gene match: 6. The CDR3 region has the DNA TGTGCCAGCAGCGCGGGACAGGCGCCCAATCAGCCCCAGCATTTT. Protein: CASSAGQAPNQPQHF.

The chain couples TRBV10-3 to TRBJ2-7; 8 nucleotides agree with TRBD2. CDR1 and CDR2 from the germline V gene are ENHRY and SYGVKD. The length of the CDR3 is 14 residues. V was clipped by 0 bases and J by 5 bases; unmatched bases: 3. In DNA, the CDR3 is TGTGCCATCAGTGAGTCGAATAGCGGGAACGAGCAGTACGTC. Translating it yields CAISESNSGNEQYV.

V usage is TRBV12-3 or TRBV12-4 and J usage is TRBJ1-5; no definite D call. CDR3 length equals 13 residues. V was pared by 3 bases and J by 0 bases, with 3 bases between. The CDR3, as DNA: TGTGCCAGCAGTTTCGCTAGCAATCAGCCCCAGCATTTT. It is translated as CASSFASNQPQHF.

The chain carries TRBV20-1 and TRBJ2-4; maybe TRBD2 (5 bases). The CDR3 sequence is 13 residues long. Deletions cut 6 bases from V and 1 base from J, with 10 bases between. Germline assignment: CDR1 DFQATT and CDR2 SNEGSKA (reference sequence). Written as DNA, the CDR3 is TGCAGTGCGGGAGAATCCGCCAAAAACATTCAGTACTTC. It translates to CSAGESAKNIQYF.

The chain employs TRBV5-1 and TRBJ1-1; D is unclear. The CDR3 runs to 11 residues. Germline values: CDR1 SGHRS, CDR2 YFSETQ. V was trimmed by 4 bases and J by 7 bases, leaving 8 bases between them. Here the CDR3 reads CASSGVFEAFF. DNA of the CDR3: TGCGCCAGCAGCGGGGTCTTTGAAGCTTTCTTT.

This clonotype came up a few times. This chain links TRBV20-1 with TRBJ2-5; 9 bases fit TRBD2. Germline loops: CDR1 DFQATT, CDR2 SNEGSKA (reference sequence). The trim removed 5 bases at V and 6 bases at J, leaving 4 bases unmatched. CDR3 length equals 12 residues. The CDR3 loop is CSALGLAQTQYF. CDR3 DNA sequence: TGCAGTGCTTTAGGACTAGCGCAGACCCAGTACTTC.

This clonotype was counted a few times. The rearrangement joins TRBV5-1 to TRBJ2-5; possibly TRBD1 for D (5 bases). This CDR3 comprises 14 residues. The germline CDR1 and CDR2 sequences are SGHRS and YFSETQ. V was pared by 0 bases and J by 2 bases, with 8 bases between. CDR3 nucleotides: TGCGCCAGCAGCTTGGCAGGGCTTCAAGAGACCCAGTACTTC. Amino acid sequence: CASSLAGLQETQYF. The full variable domain, its missing parts supplied by reference TRBV5-1 and TRBJ2-5, is KAGVTQTPRYLIKTRGQQVTLSCSPISGHRSVSWYQQTPGQGLQFLFEYFSETQRNKGNFPGRFSGRQFSNSRSEMNVSTLELGDSALYLCASSLAGLQETQYFGPGTRLLVL.

The chain has TRBV6-1 and TRBJ1-1; D is undetermined. V shed 1 base and J shed 11 bases, with 11 bases lying between them. The length of the CDR3 is 12 residues. Germline lookup yields CDR1 MNHNS and CDR2 SASEGT. CDR3 loop: CASSEGGVIAFF. CDR3 in DNA: TGTGCCAGCAGTGAAGGGGGAGTTATTGCTTTCTTT.

This rearrangement joins TRBV7-8 to TRBJ2-7; D gene uncertain. Trimming shortened V by 4 bases and J by 0 bases, and 10 bases separated the two germline ends. The germline CDR1 and CDR2 sequences are SGHVS and FQNEAQ. The CDR3 totals 14 residues. The CDR3 coding sequence is TGTGCCAGCAGCTCTGAAGAAAGCTCCTACGAGCAGTACGTC. Its protein is CASSSEESSYEQYV.

In its sample, this clonotype was seen a few times. Its ends do not fully match the called genes, so a read error is possible. The J gene is TRBJ1-5, the V gene TRBV7-7, with 9 bases lining up with TRBD1. The CDR3 totals 17 residues. In germline, CDR1 is SSHAT, CDR2 FNYEAQ (reference sequence). The CDR3 nucleotides read TGTGCTAGCAGCTTCGGGACAGGGTGGCATAGCAATCAGCCCCAGCATTTT. Amino acids: CASSFGTGWHSNQPQHF. Variable domain in full (rest from reference TRBV7-7 and TRBJ1-5): GAGVSQSPRYKVTKRGQDVTLRCDPISSHATLYWYQQALGQGPEFLTYFNYEAQPDKSGLPSDRFSAERPEGSISTLTIQRTEQRDSAMYRCASSFGTGWHSNQPQHFGDGTRLSIL.

The chain employs TRBV5-6 and TRBJ2-3; the D gene is possibly TRBD2 (6 bases). The CDR3 sequence is 15 residues long. Germline V gives CDR1 SGHDT, CDR2 YYEEEE. V was shortened by 2 bases and J by 2 bases, with 12 bases between the two germline ends. The CDR3: CASSLAGRTTDTQYF. The CDR3 DNA sequence: TGTGCCAGCAGCTTAGCGGGCCGGACCACAGATACGCAGTATTTT.

In its sample, this clonotype was seen a few times. The gene calls are TRBV20-1 and TRBJ2-3, with D maybe TRBD2 (6 bases). V lost 0 bases and J 3 bases, leaving 25 bases between the germline ends. CDR3 length equals 19 residues. In germline, CDR1 is DFQATT, CDR2 SNEGSKA (reference sequence). CDR3: CSARDLSRRARQGTDTQYF. CDR3 bases: TGCAGTGCTAGAGATTTGAGTAGGAGGGCCCGCCAGGGTACAGATACGCAGTATTTT.

V is TRBV28 and J is TRBJ1-5; the D gene is possibly TRBD1 (6 bases). V lost 5 bases and J lost 7, with 12 bases in between. This CDR3 has 13 amino acids. Germline assignment: CDR1 MDHEN and CDR2 SYDVKM. CDR3 loop: CASSSRGGQPQHF. The CDR3 bases are TGTGCCAGCAGTAGCAGGGGTGGGCAGCCCCAGCATTTT.

This clonotype was seen only a few times. The chain employs TRBV28 and TRBJ2-7; no definite D call. V was trimmed by 3 bases and J by 0 bases, leaving 15 bases between them. Germline values: CDR1 MDHEN, CDR2 SYDVKM. This CDR3 region has 16 residues. The CDR3 region is CASSLMGPMSSYEQYF. CDR3 DNA sequence: TGTGCCAGCAGTTTGATGGGCCCAATGAGCTCCTACGAGCAGTACTTC.

This clonotype occurred a few times. The genes are TRBV13 and TRBJ2-7; D remains unclear. The CDR3 has 13 amino acids. Germline CDR1 is PRHDT and CDR2 is FYEKMQ (reference sequence). V was clipped by 5 bases and J by 3 bases, with 11 bases between them. CDR3 sequence (DNA): TGTGCCAGCAGCCCCCCGATGGTCTACGAGCAGTACTTC. Encoded protein: CASSPPMVYEQYF.

The gene calls are TRBV6-5 and TRBJ2-7, with 10 bases matching TRBD2. This CDR3 is 12 amino acids long. CDR1 is MNHEY, CDR2 SVGAGI, per germline. Trimming cost V 6 bases and J 8 bases; bases outside gene matches: 4. The CDR3 sequence: CASREAGGQQYV. For the CDR3, the DNA is TGTGCCAGCAGGGAAGCGGGAGGGCAGCAGTACGTC.

In this sample, this clonotype turned up a few times. The chain uses TRBV7-9 and TRBJ2-6; 8 bases are shared with TRBD2. V lost 5 bases, J lost 0 bases, and 12 bases stayed unmatched. The CDR3 totals 19 residues. Germline V CDR1 and CDR2: SEHNR, FQNEAQ (reference sequence). This CDR3 is CASSLVQLAGFSGANVLTF. DNA of the CDR3: TGTGCCAGCAGCCTAGTACAGCTAGCGGGTTTCTCTGGGGCCAACGTCCTGACTTTC.

The gene calls are TRBV29-1 and TRBJ2-5, with TRBD2 matching 9 bases. This CDR3 is built from 13 residues. After removal of 2 bases from V and 4 bases from J, the junction contained 2 bases not matched to a gene. Germline V CDR1 and CDR2: SQVTM, ANQGSEA. CDR3 region: CSVEQAGGETQYF. In nucleotides, the CDR3 is TGCAGCGTTGAACAAGCGGGAGGAGAGACCCAGTACTTC.

V is TRBV14 and J is TRBJ2-1; 12 bases align to TRBD1. This CDR3 region has 17 residues. Germline loops: CDR1 SGHDN, CDR2 FVKESK. Unmatched junction bases numbered 4, after V lost 0 bases and J lost 4 bases. CDR3 loop: CASSQEGTGGRYNEQFF. DNA for the CDR3: TGTGCCAGCAGCCAAGAGGGGACAGGGGGCAGGTACAATGAGCAGTTCTTC.

This chain links TRBV27 with TRBJ1-2; the D is unclear. The length of the CDR3 is 12 residues. CDR1 is MNHEY, CDR2 SMNVEV, per germline (reference sequence). The V gene lost 8 bases and the J gene lost 5 bases, with 12 bases spanning the gap. DNA for the CDR3: TGTGCCAGCCGCACACCCAAATATGGCTACACCTTC. This gives the protein CASRTPKYGYTF.

The gene calls are TRBV29-1 and TRBJ2-1; D gene uncertain. Per the germline V gene, CDR1 is SQVTM and CDR2 is ANQGSEA. This CDR3 contains 12 residues. The ends were cut back, 3 bases at V and 13 bases at J, with 16 bases in the middle. The CDR3: CSVELSPSSQFF. CDR3 nucleotides: TGCAGCGTTGAGTTGAGTCCATCGTCCCAGTTCTTC.

In its sample, this clonotype was seen a few times. This sequence joins TRBV20-1 and TRBJ2-7; D might be TRBD2 (6 bases). Trimming left V 1 base short and J 5 bases short, with 12 bases between. This CDR3 has 13 amino acids. Germline V gene lookup returns CDR1 DFQATT and CDR2 SNEGSKA (reference sequence). The CDR3 protein is CSARAGATHEQYF. In nucleotides, the CDR3 is TGCAGTGCTAGAGCGGGAGCCACCCACGAGCAGTACTTC.

In this sample, this clonotype turned up a few times. The gene calls are TRBV7-2 and TRBJ2-7, with 7 nucleotides matching TRBD1. V lost 2 bases and J lost 5; bases outside the gene matches: 9. Germline V gene data show CDR1 as SGHTA and CDR2 as FQGNSA. The CDR3 covers 15 residues. CDR3 in DNA: TGTGCCAGCAGCTTAATGCCCGGACAGGTCGACGAGCAGTACTTC. Amino acids: CASSLMPGQVDEQYF.

The rearrangement joins TRBV6-1 to TRBJ1-6; D call uncertain. V was clipped by 3 bases and J by 5 bases, with 8 bases between them. CDR1 is MNHNS, CDR2 SASEGT, per germline. The CDR3 covers 14 residues. CDR3 sequence: CASSDSDDNSPLHF. The CDR3 DNA reads as TGTGCCAGCAGTGATTCAGATGATAATTCACCCCTCCACTTT.